The text below deals with one TCR beta chain. These data are taken from a study of blood T cell repertoires in COVID-19. Study-level information: From the United States, Italy and Spain came samples of acute and convalescent COVID-19.

Authors' methods: Reference gene primer amplification gave estimated nucleated cell counts. Using immunoSEQ multiplex PCR, the repertoire was profiled, and TCRdb retains in-frame clones only, with some absent. V and J calls and clone size come straight from that table; D and trimming were deduced from the DNA. The repertoire holds approximately 230,000 clones, with about four fifths as singletons. Germline CDR1 is MNHEY and CDR2 is SVGAGI. V lost 2 bases, J lost 6 bases, and 16 bases lay in between. This CDR3 has 15 residues. The sample comprised peripheral blood. The chain uses TRBV6-5 and TRBJ1-1, with D perhaps TRBD1 (6 bases). This clonotype was sampled from an older man with acute or convalescent COVID-19. CDR3 residues: CASSYGDKGSPEAFF. The CDR3 nucleotides read TGTGCCAGCAGTTACGGGGACAAAGGTAGCCCTGAAGCTTTCTTT.